This T cell receptor (delta chain) was sequenced in a study of γδ T cells in repeated Plasmodium falciparum infection. Across the study: Timepoints: baseline, immediately before selected infections, and 21 days after every infection.

This clone was observed many times. Gammadelta T cells were flow-sorted from PBMC into Vgamma9/Vdelta2+ and Vdelta2-negative populations for bulk analysis. TCRdb used CATT to re-call clones from the multiplex PCR reads. The table shows 85,000 to 95,000 delta-chain clones, with roughly 1.4% occurring only once. The germline CDR1 and CDR2 sequences are GEAIGNYY and EKD. The CDR3 sequence is 21 residues long. V dropped 3 bases and J dropped 1; count of bases not matched to a gene: 19. The sequence was collected from a pool of human donors (malaria-infected and uninfected, not separated). J is TRDJ1 and V is TRDV2; 13 bases fit TRDD3. The sample taken for sequencing was gamma-delta T cells from blood. CDR3 in amino acids: CACDDLLGDTKGKGGTDKLIF. CDR3 bases: TGTGCCTGTGACGATTTACTGGGGGATACGAAGGGAAAGGGGGGCACCGATAAACTCATCTTT.